The rows below give T cell receptor beta chains drawn from one sample of a study of T cells in localized non-small cell lung cancer. Libraries were prepared by immunoSEQ multiplex PCR; TCRdb keeps only in-frame clonotypes and omits some of them. The top ten clones hold about a fifth of a sample with over 3,000 clones, around 25% of them seen once. Here the sequenced sample was lung tumor tissue, taken before any cancer treatment. The source of these receptors is a man aged 35 to 69 with stage II squamous cell lung carcinoma. The CDR3 runs from the conserved cysteine through the conserved F or W. D genes are given only for firm matches. Clone size, where shown, is once, few, many, or a class for clones that have expanded.

>-|TRBJ2-1|TRBV6-8|-
CAISAGTLINEQFF
TGTGCCATCAGCGCCGGGACCCTAATTAATGAGCAGTTCTTC
>-|TRBJ2-5|TRBV6-8|-
CASSATQQGEETQYF
TGTGCCAGCAGTGCTACCCAACAGGGAGAAGAGACCCAGTACTTC
>TRBD1|TRBJ1-2|TRBV7-8|few
CASSLGGAEDRGYTF
TGTGCCAGCAGCTTGGGGGGGGCGGAGGACAGGGGCTACACCTTC
>-|TRBJ2-3|TRBV18|once
CASSLPSTDTQYF
TGTGCCAGCTCACTACCCAGCACAGATACGCAGTATTTT
>TRBD2|TRBJ2-7|TRBV18|-
CASSPSSGAFYEQYF
TGTGCCAGCTCACCTTCTAGCGGGGCATTCTACGAGCAGTACTTC
>-|TRBJ2-1|TRBV15|-
CATSRATESYNEQFF
TGTGCCACCAGCAGAGCAACAGAATCCTACAATGAGCAGTTCTTC
>-|TRBJ2-7|TRBV19|-
CASSTTGTLPYEQYF
TGTGCCAGTAGCACCACCGGGACTCTACCCTACGAGCAGTACTTC
>TRBD2|TRBJ2-5|TRBV2|few
CASSEGTRSGRRETQYF
TGTGCCAGCAGTGAAGGGACTAGGAGCGGGAGAAGAGAGACCCAGTACTTC
>-|TRBJ1-6|TRBV5-1|few
CASSFGSGDSPLHF
TGCGCCAGCAGCTTCGGGTCCGGGGATTCACCCCTCCACTTT
>TRBD2|TRBJ2-1|TRBV9|few
CASSVGSGRASSYNEQFF
TGTGCCAGCAGCGTGGGTAGCGGGAGGGCAAGCTCCTACAATGAGCAGTTCTTC
>-|TRBJ1-4|TRBV15|few
CATSRDWQDLGEKLFF
TGTGCCACCAGCAGAGATTGGCAGGACCTAGGTGAAAAACTGTTTTTT
>TRBD1|TRBJ2-7|TRBV19|-
CASSARQGLGSEQYF
TGTGCCAGTAGTGCCCGACAGGGTTTGGGTAGTGAGCAGTACTTC
>TRBD2|TRBJ2-2|TRBV11-3|medium-sized
CASSRSTSGNTGELFF
TGTGCCAGCAGCCGATCGACTAGCGGGAACACCGGGGAGCTGTTTTTT
>TRBD1|TRBJ2-7|TRBV5-1|-
CASSFAPGQGASEQYF
TGCGCCAGCAGCTTTGCCCCGGGACAGGGGGCGAGCGAGCAGTACTTC
>-|TRBJ1-2|TRBV25-1|few
CASGGGFYGYTF
TGTGCCAGCGGGGGGGGATTTTATGGCTACACCTTC
>-|TRBJ2-2|TRBV9|-
CASRQGWSTGELFF
TGTGCCAGCAGACAGGGTTGGAGCACCGGGGAGCTGTTTTTT
>-|TRBJ2-3|TRBV6-8|many
CASSYWALSTDTQYF
TGTGCCAGCAGTTACTGGGCCCTTAGCACAGATACGCAGTATTTT
>-|TRBJ2-7|TRBV9|medium-sized
CASSVNSVNYEQYF
TGTGCCAGCAGCGTAAATTCCGTTAACTACGAGCAGTACTTC
>-|TRBJ2-7|TRBV11-3|medium-sized
CASSLVQGSYEQYF
TGTGCCAGCAGCTTAGTTCAGGGCTCCTACGAGCAGTACTTC
>-|TRBJ2-2|TRBV9|few
CASSVGGTPGELFF
TGTGCCAGCAGCGTGGGCGGGACCCCCGGGGAGCTGTTTTTT
>TRBD1|TRBJ2-7|TRBV6-8|medium-sized
CASSPIRTGGEQYF
TGTGCCAGCAGCCCCATTCGGACAGGGGGAGAGCAGTACTTC
>TRBD1|TRBJ1-1|TRBV11-3|medium-sized
CASSSGTGFTEAFF
TGTGCCAGCAGCTCCGGGACAGGGTTCACTGAAGCTTTCTTT
>-|TRBJ2-4|TRBV28|-
CASSFGGNPNIQYF
TGTGCCAGCAGTTTTGGGGGCAACCCTAACATTCAGTACTTC
>-|TRBJ2-3|TRBV19|few
CASSSTGGVSDTQYF
TGTGCCAGTAGTTCCACAGGGGGGGTCTCAGATACGCAGTATTTT
>-|TRBJ2-1|TRBV9|medium-sized
CASHRDTGYNEQFF
TGTGCCAGTCACCGGGACACAGGTTACAATGAGCAGTTCTTC
>TRBD2|TRBJ2-1|TRBV9|medium-sized
CASSLTSGIDNEQFF
TGTGCCAGCAGTCTAACTAGCGGGATTGACAATGAGCAGTTCTTC
>TRBD2|TRBJ2-2|TRBV6-8|-
CASRPREGGELFF
TGTGCCAGCAGACCCAGGGAGGGCGGGGAGCTGTTTTTT
>TRBD2|TRBJ2-1|TRBV10-3|few
CASSETSGKFYNEQFF
TGTGCCAGCAGTGAGACTAGCGGGAAGTTCTACAATGAGCAGTTCTTC
>TRBD1|TRBJ2-7|TRBV11-3|many
CASTTDEGASNHYEQYF
TGTGCCAGCACCACTGATGAGGGGGCCTCTAATCATTACGAGCAGTACTTC
>TRBD1|TRBJ1-2|TRBV11-3|-
CASSPIGGRDYGYTF
TGTGCCAGCAGTCCGATAGGGGGCAGAGACTATGGCTACACCTTC
>TRBD2|TRBJ2-7|TRBV14|large
CASSPGTNIEQYF
TGTGCCAGCAGCCCCGGGACTAACATCGAGCAGTACTTC
>TRBD2|TRBJ2-7|TRBV18|-
CASSIAGGFYEQYF
TGTGCCAGCTCAATAGCGGGGGGTTTCTACGAGCAGTACTTC
>TRBD2|TRBJ2-1|TRBV11-3|large
CASSRSTGLIYNEQFF
TGTGCCAGCAGCCGTTCGACGGGACTAATCTACAATGAGCAGTTCTTC
>TRBD1|TRBJ2-1|TRBV27|-
CASRPRDRVMGSYNEQFF
TGTGCCAGCCGCCCCCGGGACAGGGTCATGGGGTCCTACAATGAGCAGTTCTTC
>-|TRBJ1-2|TRBV15|few
CATSRDQAVYNYGYTF
TGTGCCACCAGCAGAGATCAGGCAGTTTACAACTATGGCTACACCTTC
>-|TRBJ1-5|TRBV9|few
CASSVSGVLNQPQHF
TGTGCCAGCAGCGTGTCCGGGGTTTTAAATCAGCCCCAGCATTTT
>TRBD1|TRBJ2-7|TRBV5-1|few
CASSGPGTGYEQYF
TGCGCCAGCAGCGGACCCGGGACAGGCTACGAGCAGTACTTC
>-|TRBJ1-1|TRBV6-1|-
CASSEAPYTEAFF
TGTGCCAGCAGTGAAGCGCCTTATACTGAAGCTTTCTTT
>-|TRBJ2-5|TRBV1|-
CASSPPGRKNQETQYF
TGCGCCAGCAGCCCTCCTGGACGGAAGAACCAAGAGACCCAGTACTTC
>-|TRBJ2-5|TRBV11-3|many
CASSLGSTGVETQYF
TGTGCCAGCAGCTTAGGTTCGACGGGGGTGGAGACCCAGTACTTC
>-|TRBJ2-1|TRBV11-3|few
CASSSSFGTDNEQFF
TGTGCCAGCAGCTCTTCTTTTGGGACTGACAATGAGCAGTTCTTC
>TRBD2|TRBJ2-1|TRBV11-3|few
CASTLPGLAINNEQFF
TGTGCCAGCACCCTGCCCGGACTAGCGATTAACAATGAGCAGTTCTTC
>TRBD1|TRBJ1-4|TRBV11-3|medium-sized
CASSLGTGSEKLFF
TGTGCCAGCAGCTTGGGGACAGGGAGTGAAAAACTGTTTTTT
>TRBD1|TRBJ2-3|TRBV11-3|many
CASSLSGTGGDTQYF
TGTGCCAGCAGCCTATCCGGGACAGGGGGGGATACGCAGTATTTT
>-|TRBJ1-2|TRBV5-1|-
CASSLARPANYGYTF
TGCGCCAGCAGCTTGGCCCGCCCAGCTAACTATGGCTACACCTTC
>TRBD1|TRBJ2-2|TRBV11-3|few
CASSPGTGGTAGELFF
TGTGCCAGCAGCCCGGGGACAGGAGGAACCGCCGGGGAGCTGTTTTTT
>TRBD2|TRBJ2-1|TRBV18|few
CASGLAGGRNEQFF
TGTGCCAGCGGACTAGCGGGGGGGCGTAATGAGCAGTTCTTC
>TRBD1|TRBJ1-2|TRBV19|-
CASSNPRQGIYGYTF
TGTGCCAGTAGTAACCCCCGACAGGGAATATATGGCTACACCTTC
>TRBD1|TRBJ1-1|TRBV19|few
CASSRPGQGVSEAFF
TGTGCCAGTAGTCGCCCGGGACAGGGGGTCTCTGAAGCTTTCTTT
>-|TRBJ2-7|TRBV19|-
CASSKGWAVNEQYF
TGTGCCAGTAGTAAAGGATGGGCCGTAAACGAGCAGTACTTC
>TRBD2|TRBJ2-1|TRBV6-8|-
CASRATSGSYNEQFF
TGTGCCAGCAGGGCTACTAGCGGATCCTACAATGAGCAGTTCTTC
>TRBD1|TRBJ1-1|TRBV11-3|-
CASSLRGGQGKTEAFF
TGTGCCAGCAGCTTAAGGGGGGGACAGGGGAAAACTGAAGCTTTCTTT
>-|TRBJ1-2|TRBV18|few
CASSPTNYGYTF
TGTGCCAGCTCACCCACTAACTATGGCTACACCTTC